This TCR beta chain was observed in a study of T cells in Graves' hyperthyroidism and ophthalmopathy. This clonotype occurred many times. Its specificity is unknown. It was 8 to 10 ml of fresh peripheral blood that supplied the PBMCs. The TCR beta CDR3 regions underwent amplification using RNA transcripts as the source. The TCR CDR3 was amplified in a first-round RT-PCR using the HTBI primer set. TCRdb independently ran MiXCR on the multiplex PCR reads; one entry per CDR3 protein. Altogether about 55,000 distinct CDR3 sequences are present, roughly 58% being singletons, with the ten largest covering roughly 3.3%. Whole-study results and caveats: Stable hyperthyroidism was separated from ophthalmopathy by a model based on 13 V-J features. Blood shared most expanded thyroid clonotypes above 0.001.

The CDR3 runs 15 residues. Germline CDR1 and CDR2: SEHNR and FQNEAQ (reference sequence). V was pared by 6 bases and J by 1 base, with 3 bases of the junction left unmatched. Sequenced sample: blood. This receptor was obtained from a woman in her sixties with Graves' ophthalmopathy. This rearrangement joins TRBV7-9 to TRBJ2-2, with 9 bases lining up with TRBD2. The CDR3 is CASSLSGRNTGELFF. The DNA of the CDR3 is TGTGCCAGCAGTCTTAGCGGGAGGAACACCGGGGAGCTGTTTTTT.